The T cell receptor (beta chain) under discussion was sequenced for a study of cytomegalovirus exposure and HLA in healthy donors. The length of the CDR3 is 17 residues. Trimming pared 5 bases from V and 1 base from J, leaving 20 bases between. Germline V gene data show CDR1 as SGHVS and CDR2 as FQNEAQ. Study-wide results and limits: TCR beta chains numbering 164 were designated cytomegalovirus-associated. CMV serostatus was the only recorded immune exposure for donors. Most TCR beta V segments were productive about 87% or about 30% of the time in an earlier analysis. Specificity for CMV antigens was confirmed in vitro for three of the CMV-associated chains.

This PCR relied on a set of 60 Vbeta primers and 13 Jbeta primers. Produced via immunoSEQ multiplex PCR; TCRdb's table is partial and in-frame only. The sample holds 200,000 to 250,000 clones, 65% to 90% seen once. In this sample, this clone turned up once. The antigen is undetermined. This sequence originates from a girl between 10 and 17 years old in good health and CMV-seronegative. The sample consisted of PBMCs. This chain uses TRBV7-8 with TRBJ1-1; D is ambiguous. CDR3 region: CASSQRWSGGKNTEAFF. CDR3 DNA sequence: TGTGCCAGCAGCCAACGGTGGTCAGGAGGTAAGAACACTGAAGCTTTCTTT. Using reference TRBV7-8 and TRBJ1-1 for the parts outside the CDR3, the full variable domain is GAGVSQSPRYKVAKRGQDVALRCDPISGHVSLFWYQQALGQGPEFLTYFQNEAQLDKSGLPSDRFFAERPEGSVSTLKIQRTQQEDSAVYLCASSQRWSGGKNTEAFFGQGTRLTVV.